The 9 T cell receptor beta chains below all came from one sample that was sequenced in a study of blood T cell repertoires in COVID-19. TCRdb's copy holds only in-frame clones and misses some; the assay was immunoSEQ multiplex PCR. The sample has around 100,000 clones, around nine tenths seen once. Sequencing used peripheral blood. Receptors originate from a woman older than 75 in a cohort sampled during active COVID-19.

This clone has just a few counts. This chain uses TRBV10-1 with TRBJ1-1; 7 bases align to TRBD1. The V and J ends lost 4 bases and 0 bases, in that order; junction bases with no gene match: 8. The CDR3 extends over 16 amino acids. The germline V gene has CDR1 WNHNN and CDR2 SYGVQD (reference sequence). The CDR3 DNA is TGCGCCAGCAGTGGGCCGCCGGACAGGATGAACACTGAAGCTTTCTTT. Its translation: CASSGPPDRMNTEAFF.

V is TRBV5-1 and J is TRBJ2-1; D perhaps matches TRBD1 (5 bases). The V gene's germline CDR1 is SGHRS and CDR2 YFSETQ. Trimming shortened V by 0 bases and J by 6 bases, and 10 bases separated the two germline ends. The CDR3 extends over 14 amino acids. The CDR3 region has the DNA TGCGCCAGCAGCTTGGGGGGCTTGATCAATGAGCAGTTCTTC. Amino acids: CASSLGGLINEQFF.

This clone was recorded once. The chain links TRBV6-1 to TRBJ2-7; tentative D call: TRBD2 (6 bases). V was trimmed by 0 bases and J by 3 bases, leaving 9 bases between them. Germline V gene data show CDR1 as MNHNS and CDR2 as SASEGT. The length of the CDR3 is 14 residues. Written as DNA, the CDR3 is TGTGCCAGCAGTGAAGCCGGGAGCCTCTACGAGCAGTACTTC. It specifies CASSEAGSLYEQYF.

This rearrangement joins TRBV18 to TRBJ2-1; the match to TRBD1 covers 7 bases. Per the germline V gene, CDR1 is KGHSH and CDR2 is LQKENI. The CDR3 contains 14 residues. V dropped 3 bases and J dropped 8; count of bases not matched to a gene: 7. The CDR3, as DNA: TGTGCCAGCTCACCGCCTACAGGGGTCGATGAGCAGTTCTTC. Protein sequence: CASSPPTGVDEQFF.

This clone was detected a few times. DNA for the CDR3: TGTGCAAGTCGCTTACCAAGTCGACCGGGGGTACAAGAGACCCAGTACTTC. Protein product: CASRLPSRPGVQETQYF. The chain has TRBV12-2 and TRBJ2-5; the D segment call TRBD2 is taken from the table without a DNA check. TRBV12-2 has pseudogene status. The CDR3 spans 17 residues.

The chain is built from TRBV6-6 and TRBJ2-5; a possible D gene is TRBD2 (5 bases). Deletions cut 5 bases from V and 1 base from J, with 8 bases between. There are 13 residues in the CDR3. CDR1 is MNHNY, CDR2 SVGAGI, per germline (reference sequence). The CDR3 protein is CASSKSGQETQYF. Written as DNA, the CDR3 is TGTGCCAGCAGTAAGAGCGGCCAAGAGACCCAGTACTTC.

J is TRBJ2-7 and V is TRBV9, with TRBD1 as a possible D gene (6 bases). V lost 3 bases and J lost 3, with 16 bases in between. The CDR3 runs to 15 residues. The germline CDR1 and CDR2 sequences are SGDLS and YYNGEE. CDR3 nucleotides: TGTGCCAGCAGCGGGGAGCCTAAGGGGGTCTACGAGCAGTACTTC. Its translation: CASSGEPKGVYEQYF.

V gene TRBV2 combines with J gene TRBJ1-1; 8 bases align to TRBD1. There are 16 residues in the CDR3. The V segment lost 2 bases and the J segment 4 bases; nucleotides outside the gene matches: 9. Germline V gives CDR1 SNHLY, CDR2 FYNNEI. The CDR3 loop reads CASSEQGALSGTEAFF. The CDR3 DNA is TGTGCCAGCAGTGAACAGGGGGCCTTATCGGGCACTGAAGCTTTCTTT.

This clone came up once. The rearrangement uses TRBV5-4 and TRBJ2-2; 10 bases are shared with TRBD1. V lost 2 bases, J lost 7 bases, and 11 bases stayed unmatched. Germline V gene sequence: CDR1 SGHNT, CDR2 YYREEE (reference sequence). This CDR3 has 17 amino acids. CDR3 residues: CASSFVTGGAGSGELFF. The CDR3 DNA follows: TGTGCCAGCAGCTTCGTGACAGGGGGCGCGGGGAGCGGGGAGCTGTTTTTT.